This is a list of T cell receptor beta chains from one sample in a study of response to subunit inactivated influenza vaccine. TCRdb used MiXCR to reprocess the RT-PCR reads, holding one entry per CDR3 protein. The table has hundreds of thousands of distinct CDR3 sequences, approximately 7.1% seen once. The sample was PBMCs from blood, taken 23 months after vaccination. The receptor source for this set is a man aged 45-69 years who received an inactivated influenza vaccine. Both conserved end residues are part of each CDR3. Fields, in order: clone size, V gene, D gene, J gene, CDR3 protein, CDR3 DNA. The D gene is left open where the match is weak. The listing skips clone size in some rows; elsewhere it reads once, few, many or a size class.

>many|TRBV20-1|TRBD2|TRBJ2-7
CSAFGPGTSLEQYF
TGCAGTGCTTTTGGACCTGGGACTAGTCTTGAGCAGTACTTC
>NA|TRBV5-5|NA|TRBJ1-2
CASSLEARRDGYTF
TGTGCCAGCAGCTTGGAAGCAAGGCGGGATGGCTACACCTTC
>NA|TRBV12-3/TRBV12-4|TRBD2|TRBJ2-1
CASSWASGSVYNEQFF
TGTGCCAGCAGTTGGGCTAGCGGGTCTGTCTACAATGAGCAGTTCTTC
>many|TRBV12-3/TRBV12-4|NA|TRBJ2-3
CASSLRAGRGDTQYF
TGTGCCAGCAGTTTAAGGGCCGGACGCGGAGATACGCAGTATTTT
>few|TRBV20-1|NA|TRBJ2-6
CSARVPYSGANVLTF
TGCAGTGCTAGAGTACCGTACTCTGGGGCCAACGTCCTGACTTTC
>few|TRBV5-1|NA|TRBJ2-2
CASSGAQIPTGELFF
TGCGCCAGCAGCGGGGCTCAGATCCCGACCGGGGAGCTGTTTTTT
>many|TRBV3-1|NA|TRBJ2-5
CASSQSLKETQYF
TGTGCCAGCAGCCAAAGCCTCAAAGAGACCCAGTACTTC
>once|TRBV18|NA|TRBJ2-7
CASSPADYEQYF
TGTGCCAGCTCACCAGCAGATTACGAGCAGTACTTC
>many|TRBV28|TRBD1|TRBJ2-5
CASSPSTGAIAQYF
TGTGCCAGCAGTCCGTCGACAGGGGCAATTGCCCAGTACTTC
>many|TRBV12-3/TRBV12-4|TRBD2|TRBJ2-1
CASSLGTSGRLQFF
TGTGCCAGCAGTCTCGGGACTAGCGGGAGGCTACAGTTCTTC
>few|TRBV27|TRBD1|TRBJ2-7
CASSRHGTGSYEQYF
TGTGCCAGCAGTCGTCACGGGACAGGCTCCTACGAGCAGTACTTC
>NA|TRBV5-5|TRBD1|TRBJ1-1
CASSLKAGGLVTEAFF
TGTGCCAGCAGCTTGAAGGCAGGGGGCCTGGTCACTGAAGCTTTCTTT
>NA|TRBV5-6|NA|TRBJ2-7
CASNGQRTYEQYF
TGTGCCAGCAACGGACAGCGAACCTACGAGCAGTACTTC
>many|TRBV12-3/TRBV12-4|TRBD2|TRBJ2-5
CASSFSGKETQYF
TGTGCCAGCAGCTTTAGCGGGAAAGAGACCCAGTACTTC
>many|TRBV12-3/TRBV12-4|NA|TRBJ2-4
CASSLNLDIQYF
TGTGCCAGCAGTTTAAATCTGGACATTCAGTACTTC
>few|TRBV20-1|NA|TRBJ1-2
CSARDRERINYGYTF
TGCAGTGCTAGAGATCGAGAGCGTATAAACTATGGCTACACCTTC
>many|TRBV9|NA|TRBJ2-1
CASSRDDYNEQFF
TGTGCCAGCAGCCGGGACGATTACAATGAGCAGTTCTTC
>many|TRBV28|NA|TRBJ2-2
CASSLTGGAAGELFF
TGTGCCAGCAGTTTAACGGGGGGCGCGGCCGGGGAGCTGTTTTTT
>many|TRBV5-1|TRBD1|TRBJ2-3
CASSPEGTDTDTQYF
TGCGCCAGCAGCCCCGAAGGGACAGACACAGATACGCAGTATTTT
>many|TRBV12-3/TRBV12-4|NA|TRBJ2-3
CASSRLADTQYF
TGTGCCAGCAGCCGCTTGGCAGATACGCAGTATTTT
>NA|TRBV20-1|TRBD2|TRBJ2-7
CSARLAGVDYEQYF
TGCAGTGCTAGGCTAGCGGGTGTTGACTACGAGCAGTACTTC
>many|TRBV4-2|TRBD2|TRBJ2-5
CASSHLLAGVVETQYF
TGTGCCAGCAGCCACCTCCTAGCGGGGGTGGTTGAGACCCAGTACTTC
>many|TRBV10-1|TRBD1|TRBJ2-3
CASSRTGTDTQYF
TGCGCCAGCAGCCGGACAGGGACAGATACGCAGTATTTT
>many|TRBV20-1|NA|TRBJ2-3
CSATSTPLTDTQYF
TGCAGTGCTACATCGACCCCACTGACAGATACGCAGTATTTT
>many|TRBV28|TRBD2|TRBJ2-7
CASSFSSGLYEQYF
TGTGCCAGCAGTTTTTCTAGCGGATTATACGAGCAGTACTTC
>NA|TRBV29-1|TRBD2|TRBJ2-7
CSVETSGPIYEQYF
TGCAGCGTTGAGACTAGCGGCCCAATTTACGAGCAGTACTTC
>NA|TRBV30|TRBD2|TRBJ2-7
CAWKPGLAVYEQYF
TGTGCCTGGAAGCCGGGACTAGCGGTCTACGAGCAGTACTTC
>many|TRBV20-1|TRBD2|TRBJ2-7
CSAQGSGSSYEQYF
TGCAGTGCCCAAGGTAGCGGGAGTTCCTACGAGCAGTACTTC
>few|TRBV5-1|NA|TRBJ2-3
CASSARSVPDTQYF
TGCGCCAGCAGCGCCCGTAGCGTCCCAGATACGCAGTATTTT
>few|TRBV7-8|TRBD2|TRBJ2-2
CASSFLGASGNTGELFF
TGTGCCAGCAGCTTCCTTGGGGCTAGCGGGAACACCGGGGAGCTGTTTTTT
>few|TRBV2|TRBD2|TRBJ2-1
CASSEAGLAGPGLDRFF
TGTGCCAGCAGTGAAGCTGGACTAGCGGGGCCGGGGCTGGATCGGTTCTTC
>few|TRBV5-1|NA|TRBJ2-3
CASRQGSSTDTQYF
TGCGCCAGCAGGCAGGGGAGTAGCACAGATACGCAGTATTTT
>NA|TRBV11-1|NA|TRBJ2-1
CASSLDPRRRVAYNEQFF
TGTGCCAGCAGCTTAGACCCCAGACGGAGGGTGGCCTACAATGAGCAGTTCTTC
>NA|TRBV15|NA|TRBJ2-2
CATSRDLNWALNTGELFF
TGTGCCACCAGCAGAGATTTAAATTGGGCGCTGAACACCGGGGAGCTGTTTTTT
>few|TRBV7-9|NA|TRBJ2-5
CASSRGSLVGETQYF
TGTGCCAGCAGCAGAGGATCTTTGGTTGGGGAGACCCAGTACTTC